The present entry profiles one TCR beta chain with its context. Sequenced by immunoSEQ multiplex PCR; TCRdb stores in-frame clones only, minus some. The sample has fewer than 140,000 clones; 75% to 95% are singletons. CDR3 size: 14 residues. V shed 3 bases and J 6 bases; nucleotides not matched to a gene: 4. Germline V CDR1 and CDR2: MGHRA, YSYEKL. The sample belongs to a study of T cell changes during pregnancy in multiple sclerosis. The chain is built from TRBV4-1 and TRBJ2-1; TRBD1 matches 8 bases. The receptor was derived from a female donor with multiple sclerosis, enrolled in a pregnancy study. This material consisted of peripheral blood, taken before pregnancy. CDR3 DNA: TGCGCCAGCAGCCACGGGACAGGTCTCAATGAGCAGTTCTTC. This codes for CASSHGTGLNEQFF.